The sequence of this T cell receptor beta chain was determined in a study of vaccination effects on CD4 cells after COVID-19. Study conclusions and caveats: Marked contraction was observed in infection-induced and vaccine-induced clones late after vaccination.

Expansion of antigen-specific CD4+ T cells with viral peptide pools was carried out by the ViraFEST assay before sequencing. Following a 10-day culture, CD4+ T cells were purified. The person had PCR-confirmed SARS-CoV-2 infection between March and December 2020. Each well held about 2.1 million PBMC cultured with about 9.1 ug/ml peptides and approximately 11 IU/ml IL-2. Cells in the negative control culture received an HIV-1 Nef peptide pool. The authors replaced half the medium with IL-2 medium on days 3 and 7. Germline V CDR1 and CDR2: LNHNV, YYDKDF (reference sequence). V shed 0 bases and J 7 bases; nucleotides not matched to a gene: 12. This CDR3 has 16 amino acids. To note about this clone: Its antigen is not known.

TCRdb keeps only in-frame clones here, not all; method: immunoSEQ multiplex PCR. The sample yields tens of thousands of clones, under 80% seen once. This specimen consisted of CD4+ T cells from PBMCs cultured with HIV peptides, obtained before COVID-19 vaccination. The subset was: HIV-1 Nef peptide pool negative control/reference culture. This chain connects TRBV15 to TRBJ2-7; TRBD1 agrees at 7 bases. This TCR was recovered from a human donor who had a prior SARS-CoV-2 infection. CDR3 sequence (DNA): TGTGCCACCAGCAGAGATTATCGCCAGGGGGTAAAAGAGCAGTACTTC. Amino acids: CATSRDYRQGVKEQYF.